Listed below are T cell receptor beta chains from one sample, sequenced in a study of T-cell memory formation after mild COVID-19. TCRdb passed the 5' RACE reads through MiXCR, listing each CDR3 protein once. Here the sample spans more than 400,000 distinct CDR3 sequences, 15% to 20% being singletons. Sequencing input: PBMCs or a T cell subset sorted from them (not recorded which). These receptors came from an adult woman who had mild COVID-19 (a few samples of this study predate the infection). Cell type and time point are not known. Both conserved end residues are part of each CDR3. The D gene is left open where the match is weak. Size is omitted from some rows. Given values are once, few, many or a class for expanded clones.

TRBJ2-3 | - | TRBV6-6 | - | TGTGCCAGCAGACGGGACTCCCATTACACAGATACGCAGTATTTT | CASRRDSHYTDTQYF
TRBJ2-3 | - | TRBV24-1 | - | TGTGCCACCAGTGATTTGTCGGGGGACACAGATACGCAGTATTTT | CATSDLSGDTDTQYF
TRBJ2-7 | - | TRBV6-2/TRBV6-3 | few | TGTGCCAGTCAAAGGCTGTACGAGCAGTACTTC | CASQRLYEQYF
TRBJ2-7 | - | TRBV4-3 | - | TGCGCCAGCAGCCAAGATCGATCCGGACCCTCCTACGAGCAGTACTTC | CASSQDRSGPSYEQYF
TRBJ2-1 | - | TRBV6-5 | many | TGTGCCAGCAACCAAATAGCCGGGTTTTCCTACAATGAGCAGTTCTTC | CASNQIAGFSYNEQFF
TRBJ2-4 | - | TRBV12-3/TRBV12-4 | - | TGTGCCAGCACCCCCACTTTAGCCAAAAACATTCAGTACTTC | CASTPTLAKNIQYF
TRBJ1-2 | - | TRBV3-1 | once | TGTGCCAGCAGCCAAGATAACAGAGGGAACTATGGCTACACCTTC | CASSQDNRGNYGYTF
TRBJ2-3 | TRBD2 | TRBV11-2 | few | TGTGCCAGCAGCTCCCGGACTAGCGGGAAAAAGGCAGATACGCAGTATTTT | CASSSRTSGKKADTQYF
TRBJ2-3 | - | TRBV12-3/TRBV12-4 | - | TGTGCCAGCAGTCCTCCGGGGGCCTACTACACAGATACGCAGTATTTT | CASSPPGAYYTDTQYF
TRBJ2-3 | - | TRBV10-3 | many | TGTGCCATCAGTTATAGCACAGATACGCAGTATTTT | CAISYSTDTQYF
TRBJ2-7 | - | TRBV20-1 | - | TGCAGTGCTAGTGTGTCAGGGACCTACGAGCAGTACTTC | CSASVSGTYEQYF
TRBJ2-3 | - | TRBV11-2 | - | TGTGCCAGCAGCTTAGGTGTCCGACACCTCACAGATACGCAGTATTTT | CASSLGVRHLTDTQYF
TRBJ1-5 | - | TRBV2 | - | TGTGCCAGCAGTGCCGCGTGGAGCAATCAGCCCCAGCATTTT | CASSAAWSNQPQHF
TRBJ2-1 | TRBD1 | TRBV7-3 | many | TGTGCCAGTTCGACAGGGAACAATGAGCAGTTCTTC | CASSTGNNEQFF
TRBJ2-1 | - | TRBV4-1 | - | TGCGCCAGCAGCCCCCGGCTTGCTAGGGCCGGGTTAAATGAGCAGTTCTTC | CASSPRLARAGLNEQFF
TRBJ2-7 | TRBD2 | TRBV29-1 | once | TGCAGCGCTCAAGCGTGGGGGACTAGCGGCTACGAGCAGTACTTC | CSAQAWGTSGYEQYF
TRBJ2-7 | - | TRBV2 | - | TGTGCCAGCACCCGAGACCCTAGCTCCTACGAGCAGTACTTC | CASTRDPSSYEQYF
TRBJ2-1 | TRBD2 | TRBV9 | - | TGTGCCAGCAGCGTAGGGGAAGCGGGAGGGGGGCATGAGCAGTTCTTC | CASSVGEAGGGHEQFF
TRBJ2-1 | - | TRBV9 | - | TGTGCCAGCAGCGCACGGGGGCTCCCCTACAATGAGCAGTTCTTC | CASSARGLPYNEQFF
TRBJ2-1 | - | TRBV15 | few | TGTGCCACCAGCGGGGGATTAGCGGCTCCGTACAATGAGCAGTTCTTC | CATSGGLAAPYNEQFF
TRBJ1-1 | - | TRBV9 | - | TGTGCCAGCAGCGTAAATTTGAACACTGAAGCTTTCTTT | CASSVNLNTEAFF
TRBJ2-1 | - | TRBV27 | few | TGTGCCAGCAGTTACCCGTTAGGGGGAAACTACAATGAGCAGTTCTTC | CASSYPLGGNYNEQFF
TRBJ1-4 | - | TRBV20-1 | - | TGCAGTGCTAGTAAACGGAATAATGAAAAACTGTTTTTT | CSASKRNNEKLFF
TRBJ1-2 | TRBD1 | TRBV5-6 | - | TGTGCCAGCAACAACAGGGGAAACTATGGCTACACCTTC | CASNNRGNYGYTF